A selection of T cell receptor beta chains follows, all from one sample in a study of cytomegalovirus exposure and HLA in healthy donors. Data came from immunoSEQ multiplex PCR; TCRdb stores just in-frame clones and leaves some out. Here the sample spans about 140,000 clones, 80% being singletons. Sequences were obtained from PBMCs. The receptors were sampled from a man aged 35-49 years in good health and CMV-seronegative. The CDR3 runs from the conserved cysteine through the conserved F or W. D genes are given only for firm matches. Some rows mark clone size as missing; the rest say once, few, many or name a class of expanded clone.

cdr3_aa: CASSRSGTGWFF
cdr3_nt: TGTGCCAGCAGCCGGTCCGGGACAGGGTGGTTCTTC
j_call: TRBJ2-1
d_call: TRBD1
clone_size: NA
v_call: TRBV6-5

cdr3_aa: CASSNRRNTEAFF
cdr3_nt: TGTGCCAGCAGTAACAGAAGGAACACTGAAGCTTTCTTT
j_call: TRBJ1-1
d_call: NA
clone_size: NA
v_call: TRBV5-6

cdr3_aa: CASSPIQGNYGYTF
cdr3_nt: TGTGCCAGCTCACCAATACAGGGGAACTATGGCTACACCTTC
j_call: TRBJ1-2
d_call: TRBD1
clone_size: NA
v_call: TRBV18

cdr3_aa: CAWSLRGRYTEAFF
cdr3_nt: TGTGCCTGGAGTCTCAGGGGGAGGTACACTGAAGCTTTCTTT
j_call: TRBJ1-1
d_call: TRBD1
clone_size: NA
v_call: TRBV30

cdr3_aa: CASSGYRATPTYEQYF
cdr3_nt: TGTGCCAGCAGTGGATACAGGGCTACCCCTACCTACGAGCAGTACTTC
j_call: TRBJ2-7
d_call: NA
clone_size: NA
v_call: TRBV27

cdr3_aa: CASIYRGLGYEQYF
cdr3_nt: TGCGCCAGCATTTACAGGGGGCTGGGCTACGAGCAGTACTTC
j_call: TRBJ2-7
d_call: TRBD1
clone_size: NA
v_call: TRBV10-1

cdr3_aa: CASSPLSSGGLLTGDPEAFF
cdr3_nt: TGTGCCAGCTCACCCCTCTCCTCAGGGGGCTTACTGACGGGGGACCCTGAAGCTTTCTTT
j_call: TRBJ1-1
d_call: TRBD1
clone_size: NA
v_call: TRBV18

cdr3_aa: CASSLGGASHEQFF
cdr3_nt: TGTGCCAGTAGCTTAGGAGGGGCCAGCCATGAGCAGTTCTTC
j_call: TRBJ2-1
d_call: NA
clone_size: once
v_call: TRBV7-3

cdr3_aa: CASSSTGIFYNSPLHF
cdr3_nt: TGTGCCAGCAGTTCCACAGGGATATTTTATAATTCACCCCTCCACTTT
j_call: TRBJ1-6
d_call: NA
clone_size: NA
v_call: TRBV7-9

cdr3_aa: CASSLADGQGAEAFF
cdr3_nt: TGTGCCAGCAGCTTAGCGGATGGACAGGGGGCTGAAGCTTTCTTT
j_call: TRBJ1-1
d_call: TRBD1
clone_size: NA
v_call: TRBV7-9

cdr3_aa: CASSLGPGKLSEAFF
cdr3_nt: TGTGCCAGCAGCTTAGGTCCAGGAAAACTTTCTGAAGCTTTCTTT
j_call: TRBJ1-1
d_call: NA
clone_size: NA
v_call: TRBV11-3

cdr3_aa: CATSSSGVPSGANVLTF
cdr3_nt: TGTGCCACCAGCAGCTCAGGGGTTCCCTCTGGGGCCAACGTCCTGACTTTC
j_call: TRBJ2-6
d_call: NA
clone_size: NA
v_call: TRBV15

cdr3_aa: CASRQTANYGYTF
cdr3_nt: TGTGCCAGCAGACAGACAGCTAACTATGGCTACACCTTC
j_call: TRBJ1-2
d_call: NA
clone_size: NA
v_call: TRBV27

cdr3_aa: CASSERTGSGGELFF
cdr3_nt: TGTGCCAGCAGTGAAAGGACAGGGAGCGGCGGGGAGCTGTTTTTT
j_call: TRBJ2-2
d_call: TRBD1
clone_size: NA
v_call: TRBV6-1

cdr3_aa: CASSQGGLIGEKLFF
cdr3_nt: TGCGCCAGCAGCCAAGGGGGCTTGATTGGGGAAAAACTGTTTTTT
j_call: TRBJ1-4
d_call: NA
clone_size: NA
v_call: TRBV4-3

cdr3_aa: CASSSGPTYEQYF
cdr3_nt: TGTGCCAGTAGTAGCGGGCCCACCTACGAGCAGTACTTC
j_call: TRBJ2-7
d_call: NA
clone_size: NA
v_call: TRBV19

cdr3_aa: CASSERRGVYYEQYF
cdr3_nt: TGCGCCAGCAGTGAGAGGCGGGGGGTCTACTACGAGCAGTACTTC
j_call: TRBJ2-7
d_call: TRBD2
clone_size: once
v_call: TRBV10-2

cdr3_aa: CASSPRDGPNQPQHF
cdr3_nt: TGTGCCAGCAGTCCGCGGGACGGCCCTAATCAGCCCCAGCATTTT
j_call: TRBJ1-5
d_call: NA
clone_size: NA
v_call: TRBV6-6

cdr3_aa: CASSNRGGTEAFF
cdr3_nt: TGTGCCAGTAGTAATAGGGGGGGGACTGAAGCTTTCTTT
j_call: TRBJ1-1
d_call: NA
clone_size: NA
v_call: TRBV19

cdr3_aa: CASSREVGTGELFF
cdr3_nt: TGTGCCAGCAGCCGCGAGGTGGGCACCGGGGAGCTGTTTTTT
j_call: TRBJ2-2
d_call: NA
clone_size: NA
v_call: TRBV14

cdr3_aa: CASSEFPGVGYTF
cdr3_nt: TGTGCCAGCAGTGAATTTCCAGGGGTTGGCTACACCTTC
j_call: TRBJ1-2
d_call: NA
clone_size: NA
v_call: TRBV2

cdr3_aa: CASSYLAGSTDTQYF
cdr3_nt: TGTGCCAGCAGCTATCTAGCGGGGAGCACAGATACGCAGTATTTT
j_call: TRBJ2-3
d_call: TRBD2
clone_size: NA
v_call: TRBV7-8

cdr3_aa: CASSRTGGVNQPQHF
cdr3_nt: TGTGCCAGTAGTCGGACAGGGGGTGTCAATCAGCCCCAGCATTTT
j_call: TRBJ1-5
d_call: TRBD1
clone_size: NA
v_call: TRBV19

cdr3_aa: CAWSTQGNTEAFF
cdr3_nt: TGTGCCTGGAGTACACAGGGGAACACTGAAGCTTTCTTT
j_call: TRBJ1-1
d_call: NA
clone_size: NA
v_call: TRBV30

cdr3_aa: CASSDSLAGGNEQFF
cdr3_nt: TGTGCCAGCAGTGACTCACTAGCGGGGGGCAATGAGCAGTTCTTC
j_call: TRBJ2-1
d_call: TRBD2
clone_size: NA
v_call: TRBV6-4

cdr3_aa: CASSQGDIREDNEQFF
cdr3_nt: TGCGCCAGCAGCCAAGGGGACATACGGGAGGACAATGAGCAGTTCTTC
j_call: TRBJ2-1
d_call: NA
clone_size: NA
v_call: TRBV4-1

cdr3_aa: CASSYGGTGNQQYF
cdr3_nt: TGTGCCAGCAGTTACGGGGGGACAGGGAACCAGCAGTACTTC
j_call: TRBJ2-5
d_call: TRBD1
clone_size: NA
v_call: TRBV6-5

cdr3_aa: CASSLTGYFSF
cdr3_nt: TGTGCCAGCAGCTTAACGGGTTACTTCAGCTTC
j_call: TRBJ1-2
d_call: NA
clone_size: once
v_call: TRBV7-9

cdr3_aa: CSVRQGPYGYTF
cdr3_nt: TGCAGCGTTCGACAGGGGCCCTATGGCTACACCTTC
j_call: TRBJ1-2
d_call: TRBD1
clone_size: NA
v_call: TRBV29-1

cdr3_aa: CASGGDGTDTQYF
cdr3_nt: TGTGCCAGCGGCGGGGACGGCACAGATACGCAGTATTTT
j_call: TRBJ2-3
d_call: NA
clone_size: NA
v_call: TRBV2

cdr3_aa: CASSSDRLGGNQPQHF
cdr3_nt: TGTGCCAGCAGTTCCGACAGGCTAGGGGGCAATCAGCCCCAGCATTTT
j_call: TRBJ1-5
d_call: NA
clone_size: NA
v_call: TRBV27

cdr3_aa: CASSQDLLGAANEKLFF
cdr3_nt: TGCGCCAGCAGCCAAGATCTATTGGGGGCTGCTAATGAAAAACTGTTTTTT
j_call: TRBJ1-4
d_call: NA
clone_size: NA
v_call: TRBV4-1

cdr3_aa: CSVSTGTPYGYTF
cdr3_nt: TGCAGCGTCTCGACAGGGACCCCCTATGGCTACACCTTC
j_call: TRBJ1-2
d_call: TRBD1
clone_size: NA
v_call: TRBV29-1

cdr3_aa: CASSTQVVGEQYF
cdr3_nt: TGTGCCAGCAGCACTCAGGTAGTCGGCGAGCAGTACTTC
j_call: TRBJ2-7
d_call: NA
clone_size: NA
v_call: TRBV7-9

cdr3_aa: CASSYQGGQPQHF
cdr3_nt: TGTGCCAGCAGCTACCAGGGAGGCCAGCCCCAGCATTTT
j_call: TRBJ1-5
d_call: NA
clone_size: NA
v_call: TRBV13